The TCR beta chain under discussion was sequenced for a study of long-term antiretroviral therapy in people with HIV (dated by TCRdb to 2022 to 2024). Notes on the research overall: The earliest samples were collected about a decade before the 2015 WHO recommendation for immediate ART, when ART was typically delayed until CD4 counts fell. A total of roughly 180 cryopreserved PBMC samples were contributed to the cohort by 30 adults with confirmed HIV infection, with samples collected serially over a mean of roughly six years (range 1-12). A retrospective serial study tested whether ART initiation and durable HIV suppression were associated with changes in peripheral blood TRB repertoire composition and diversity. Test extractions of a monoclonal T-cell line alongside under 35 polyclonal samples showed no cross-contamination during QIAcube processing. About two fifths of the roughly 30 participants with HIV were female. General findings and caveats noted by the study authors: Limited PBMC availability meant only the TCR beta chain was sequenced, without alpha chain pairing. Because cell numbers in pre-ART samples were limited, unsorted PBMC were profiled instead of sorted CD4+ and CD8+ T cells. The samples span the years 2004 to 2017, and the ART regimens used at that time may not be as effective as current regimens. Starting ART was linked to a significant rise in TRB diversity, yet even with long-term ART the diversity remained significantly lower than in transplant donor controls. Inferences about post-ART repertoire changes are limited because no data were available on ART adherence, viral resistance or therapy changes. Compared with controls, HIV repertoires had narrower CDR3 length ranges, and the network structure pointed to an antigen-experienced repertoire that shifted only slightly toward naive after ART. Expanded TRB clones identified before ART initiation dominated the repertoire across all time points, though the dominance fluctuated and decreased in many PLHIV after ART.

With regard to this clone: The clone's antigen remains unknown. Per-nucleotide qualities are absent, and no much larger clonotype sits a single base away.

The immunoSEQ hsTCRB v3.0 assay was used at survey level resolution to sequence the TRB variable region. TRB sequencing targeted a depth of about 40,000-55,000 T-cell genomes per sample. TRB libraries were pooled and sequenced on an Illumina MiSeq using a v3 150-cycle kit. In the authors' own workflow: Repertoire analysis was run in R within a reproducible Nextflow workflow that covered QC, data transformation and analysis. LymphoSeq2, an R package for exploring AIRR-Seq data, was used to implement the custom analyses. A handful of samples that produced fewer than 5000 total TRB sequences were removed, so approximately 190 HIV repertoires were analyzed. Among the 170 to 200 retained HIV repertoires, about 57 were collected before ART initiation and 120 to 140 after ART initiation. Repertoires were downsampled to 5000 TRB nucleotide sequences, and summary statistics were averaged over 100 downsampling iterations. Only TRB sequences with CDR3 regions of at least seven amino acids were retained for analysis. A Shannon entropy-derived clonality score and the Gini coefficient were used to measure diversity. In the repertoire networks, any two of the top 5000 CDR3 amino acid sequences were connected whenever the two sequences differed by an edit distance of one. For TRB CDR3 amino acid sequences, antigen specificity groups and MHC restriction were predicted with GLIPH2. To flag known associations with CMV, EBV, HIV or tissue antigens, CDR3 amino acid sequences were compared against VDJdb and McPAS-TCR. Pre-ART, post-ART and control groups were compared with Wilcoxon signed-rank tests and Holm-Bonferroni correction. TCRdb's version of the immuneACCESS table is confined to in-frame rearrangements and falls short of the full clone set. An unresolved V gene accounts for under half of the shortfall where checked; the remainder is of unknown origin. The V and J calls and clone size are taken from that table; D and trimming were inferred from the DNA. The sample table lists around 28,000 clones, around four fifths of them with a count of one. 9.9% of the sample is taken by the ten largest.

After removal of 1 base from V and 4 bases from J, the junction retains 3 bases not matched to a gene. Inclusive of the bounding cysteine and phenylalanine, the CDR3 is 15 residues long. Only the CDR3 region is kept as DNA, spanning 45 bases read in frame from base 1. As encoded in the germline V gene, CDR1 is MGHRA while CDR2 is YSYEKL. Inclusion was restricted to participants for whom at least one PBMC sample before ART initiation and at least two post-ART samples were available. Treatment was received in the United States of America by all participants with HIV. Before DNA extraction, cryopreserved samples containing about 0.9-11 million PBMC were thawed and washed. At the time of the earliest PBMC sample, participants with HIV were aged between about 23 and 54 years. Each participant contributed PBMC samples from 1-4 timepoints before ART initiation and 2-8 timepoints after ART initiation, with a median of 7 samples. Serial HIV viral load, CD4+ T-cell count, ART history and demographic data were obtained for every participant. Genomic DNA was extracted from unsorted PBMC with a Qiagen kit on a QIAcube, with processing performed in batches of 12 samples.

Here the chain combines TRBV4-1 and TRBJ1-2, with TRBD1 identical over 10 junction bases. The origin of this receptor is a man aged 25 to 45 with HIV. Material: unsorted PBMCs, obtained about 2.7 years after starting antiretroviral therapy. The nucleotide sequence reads TGCGCCAGCAGCCAAGGACAGGGGGCGTTCTATGGCTACACCTTC. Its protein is CASSQGQGAFYGYTF.